This TCR beta chain appears in the sequencing data of a study of shared clonotypes between healthy human individuals (dated by TCRdb to about 2020). Context from the whole study: A few men and two women, aged 18 to 49 years, made up the cohort. Per donor, three plates each were used for CD4 naive and CD4 memory, two for CD8 naive, and one for CD8 memory. To estimate repertoire size and how much clonotypes are shared between individuals, the study performed deep sequencing of blood TCR repertoires from five healthy adults. To increase sequencing depth and limit assay-specific biases, different laboratories used diverse techniques to prepare libraries and sequence TCR repertoires. Leukapheresis yielded between about 0.94 and 9 billion PBMCs per donor.

What the work shows at the level of the full study, not this receptor alone: Compared with non-shared clonotypes, the clonotypes found in all four sorted-subset donors had higher generation probabilities. Based on pairwise subsampling, the degree of clonotype sharing among donors was expected to be affected by sequencing depth. The small number of donors limited the genetic and exposure-history diversity represented. Only blood was sampled, and tissue TCR repertoires likely differ from those in blood. Even with the large sequencing depth, rarefaction of the sorted-subset datasets indicated that sequencing was incomplete. Across a handful of donors, approximately 5% of naive CD4, around 3.3% of naive CD8, roughly 2.2% of memory CD4, and under 0.45% of memory CD8 clonotypes were shared. Naive subsets generally had larger estimated clonotype richness than memory subsets.

This clone was detected once. What antigen it recognizes has not been identified. No base-level quality is on record; no much larger clone is a single base apart. Between the V and J ends, shortened by 0 bases and 5 bases respectively, the junction contains 8 bases. The germline V gene (reference sequence) provides CDR1 SGHNT and CDR2 YYREEE. There are 13 amino acids in the CDR3, from cysteine to phenylalanine inclusive. The retained sequence is limited to the CDR3, 39 bases, with the frame set at the first base. Donors were healthy HIV-negative adults with no recently reported acute infections or vaccinations. All donors were Caucasian adults living in Nashville, Tennessee, USA. CD4+ T cells were enriched by magnetic negative selection; naive cells were then positively selected on CD45RA, and the negative fraction formed the memory subset. After blood collection by leukapheresis, PBMCs were isolated using Ficoll-Histopaque density gradient centrifugation and then cryopreserved in the vapor phase of liquid nitrogen. Purity and quantity of every magnetically sorted T cell population were checked by analytical flow cytometry. Genomic DNA was isolated from each sorted fraction and quantified by UV absorbance on a Nanodrop 2000c.

Using the deep immunoSEQ assay, multiplex PCR amplified TCR CDR3 regions from genomic DNA. Genomic DNA extracted from each cell subset was distributed evenly over all wells of several immunoSEQ 96-well plates, and each plate served as one replicate. For sorted subsets, each replicate PCR was loaded with 150 to 250 ng genomic DNA, equivalent to 30,000 or so T cell genomes. Purified libraries were measured with a Qubit 3.0 fluorometer, size-checked on a Bioanalyzer 2100, and measured again with the KAPA Library Quantification kit. Each immunoSEQ 96-well plate was sequenced on its own single-read 150-cycle Illumina NextSeq 550 flow cell. Per the original workflow: Because the immunoSEQ output included only junctional sequences and no quality scores, the filtering could not be the same as the filtering used for full-length reads. Sequences were annotated with PyIR, a Python wrapper for IgBLAST v1.9, and V/J genes and CDR3 were assigned using IMGT germline references. Any read was removed if the V/J assignment was weak (E-value above 1e-6), the CDR3 was missing, or the read contained stop codons, out-of-frame junctions, or ambiguous translated residues. V3J clonotypes were defined by identical inferred V gene, J gene, and CDR3 amino acid sequence. Percentage overlap between repertoires was computed as shared unique clonotypes divided by the size of the smaller repertoire. RTK rarefaction, the Chao1 estimator, and Recon v2.1 estimates of unobserved clonotypes were used to assess repertoire richness. Generation probabilities were computed with OLGA for all TCRbeta clonotypes obtained by the gDNA method from a handful of donors. TCRdb mirrors the immuneACCESS table, restricted to in-frame sequences. Some clones are absent from its copies; in checked studies, under half trace to an unresolved V gene, and the reason for the others is unknown. That table gives V, J and clone size, and the DNA gave D and trimming. The sample includes 950,000 to 1,300,000 clones, with about 70% observed a single time. The biggest ten clones account for roughly 1.5% of the sample.

Input material: memory CD4+ T cells sorted from blood. Per the publication, the cell subset or site label means: CD45RA-negative fraction. The rearranged chain carries TRBV5-4 and TRBJ2-5; the D gene is not confidently resolved. The source is a man between 18 and 35 years old in good health. The nucleotides are TGTGCCAGCAGCTTGGCGCAGGCGGAGACCCAGTACTTC. This translates into CASSLAQAETQYF.